This T cell receptor (beta chain) was captured by sequencing in a study of cytomegalovirus exposure and HLA in healthy donors. Study-level results: Cytomegalovirus association was listed for about 150 TCR beta chains. It was reportedly the case that the classifier diagnosed cytomegalovirus status with high specificity and sensitivity. Most TCRs appeared rarely, but some public TCRs recurred in many donors.

Regarding this clone: Its target is not known.

The V end lost 0 bases, the J end lost 0 bases, and 9 bases lay between the germline ends. Germline V gene data show CDR1 as LNHNV and CDR2 as YYDKDF (reference sequence). CDR3 length equals 15 residues. The repertoire was sequenced with immunoSEQ multiplex PCR; TCRdb's copy has only in-frame clones and lacks some. The sample records fewer than 120,000 clones, roughly 90% being singletons. This TCR was sampled from a woman aged 25-40 years in good health and CMV-seropositive. V gene TRBV15 combines with J gene TRBJ2-7; a weak D match, TRBD1 (6 bases). Sequenced material: PBMCs. CDR3 bases: TGTGCCACCAGCAGAGACAGGGGCCACTCCTACGAGCAGTACTTC. Translating gives CATSRDRGHSYEQYF.